The 18 T cell receptor beta chains in this list originate from one sample, sequenced in a study of blood T cell repertoires in COVID-19. Using immunoSEQ multiplex PCR, the repertoire was profiled, and TCRdb retains in-frame clones only, with some absent. The data show around 100,000 clones, around 86% seen once. Sequenced input: PBMCs or T cells enriched from blood (not recorded which). All receptors come from a woman aged 45-60 years who had recovered from COVID-19.

The CDR3 is CASRPGSTDTQYF. CDR3 bases: TGCGCCAGTCGGCCAGGGTCCACAGATACGCAGTATTTT. The genes are TRBV5-1 and TRBJ2-3; possibly TRBD1 for D (5 bases). In germline, CDR1 is SGHRS, CDR2 YFSETQ. The CDR3 totals 13 residues. Between the trimmed V and J ends, which lost 8 bases and 2 bases, there was a span of 12 bases.

The rearrangement links TRBV7-8 to TRBJ1-3; D is possibly TRBD1 (5 bases). V was clipped by 8 bases and J by 0 bases, with 17 bases between them. Germline V CDR1 and CDR2: SGHVS, FQNEAQ. The CDR3 has 16 residues. The CDR3 DNA follows: TGTGCCAGCCAGGGTGTCTCACTGAGCTCTGGAAACACCATATATTTT. It is translated as CASQGVSLSSGNTIYF.

The chain employs TRBV6-5 and TRBJ1-2; the match to TRBD1 covers 7 bases. Looked up from germline, CDR1 is MNHEY and CDR2 is SVGAGI. The ends lost 6 bases at V and 3 bases at J; junction bases unmatched: 10. CDR3 length: 15 amino acids. The CDR3 coding sequence is TGTGCCAGCAGACCCGTTGGGCAGGGGGACTATGGCTACACCTTC. Residues: CASRPVGQGDYGYTF.

This chain uses TRBV5-1 with TRBJ2-7; possible D gene TRBD1, 6 bases. Germline V gives CDR1 SGHRS, CDR2 YFSETQ. The CDR3 extends over 12 amino acids. Trimming cost V 2 bases and J 4 bases, with 7 bases left between them. The DNA of the CDR3 is TGCGCCAGCAGCTTCCAGGGGTACGAGCAGTACTTC. As protein: CASSFQGYEQYF.

V is TRBV3-1 (or the pseudogene TRBV3-2) and J is TRBJ1-4; no reliable D call. V lost 1 base and J 5 bases, leaving 11 bases between the germline ends. CDR3 length: 15 amino acids. Germline CDR1 and CDR2: LGHDT and YNNKEL (reference sequence). This chain's CDR3 is CASSQVSRRNEKLFF. CDR3 nucleotide sequence: TGTGCCAGCAGCCAAGTATCCAGGCGCAATGAAAAACTGTTTTTT.

The V call is TRBV6-5, the J call TRBJ1-2; D ambiguous. The CDR3 has 14 residues. V dropped 6 bases and J dropped 4 bases, with 15 bases sitting between them. Germline V gene data show CDR1 as MNHEY and CDR2 as SVGAGI. CDR3 amino acids: CASRRGAVGYGYTF. CDR3 coding DNA: TGTGCCAGCAGAAGAGGAGCTGTCGGCTATGGCTACACCTTC.

This chain connects TRBV5-1 to TRBJ1-4; the match to TRBD1 covers 8 bases. CDR1 is SGHRS, CDR2 YFSETQ, per germline. The CDR3 runs 16 residues. The junction had 6 bases not matched to a gene; V was cut back by 0 bases and J by 5 bases. CDR3 loop: CASSLGYTGGNEKLFF. The CDR3 DNA is TGCGCCAGCAGCTTGGGATATACAGGGGGAAATGAAAAACTGTTTTTT.

This clone showed up just once. CDR3 loop: CASSVRAGDPYEQYF. CDR3 nucleotides: TGTGCCAGCAGCGTTCGGGCAGGGGACCCCTACGAGCAGTACTTC. V is TRBV27 and J is TRBJ2-7; perhaps TRBD1 as D (6 bases). Looked up from germline, CDR1 is MNHEY and CDR2 is SMNVEV (reference sequence). Trimming left V 6 bases short and J 2 bases short, with 17 bases between. CDR3 size: 15 residues.

The chain employs TRBV9 and TRBJ2-1, with D uncertain. The germline CDR1 and CDR2 sequences are SGDLS and YYNGEE. The CDR3 is made up of 16 amino acids. Trimming removed 4 bases from V and 1 base from J, with 15 bases in between. The CDR3 is CASSHPRDPSYNEQFF. The CDR3, as DNA: TGTGCCAGCAGCCATCCCCGAGATCCTTCCTACAATGAGCAGTTCTTC.

The rearrangement links TRBV5-1 to TRBJ2-1; 8 nucleotides agree with TRBD1. V gave up 1 base and J gave up 9 bases; unmatched junction bases: 9. CDR1 and CDR2 from the germline V gene are SGHRS and YFSETQ. This CDR3 is built from 15 residues. CDR3 DNA: TGCGCCAGCAGCTTGATGCAGGGGGCTGTCGGTGAGCAGTTCTTC. Protein sequence: CASSLMQGAVGEQFF.

The chain has TRBV23-1 and TRBJ2-7; maybe TRBD2 (6 bases). TRBV23-1 carries the ORF label, with uncertain function. The CDR3 is 13 amino acids. V shed 0 bases and J shed 10 bases, with 13 bases lying between them. This CDR3 is CASSQSVRRGQYF. Written as DNA, the CDR3 is TGCGCCAGCAGTCAATCGGTAAGGCGGGGACAGTACTTC.

CDR3 sequence: CASSEGHLNTGELFF. In DNA form, the CDR3 reads TGTGCCAGCAGTGAGGGACACCTAAACACCGGGGAGCTGTTTTTT. The chain uses TRBV6-1 and TRBJ2-2; TRBD1 is a possible D gene (6 bases). CDR3 size: 15 residues. V lost 3 bases and J lost 2, with 10 bases in between. The germline V gene encodes CDR1 MNHNS and CDR2 SASEGT.

The chain has TRBV5-1 and TRBJ2-1, with a possible D match to TRBD2 (7 bases). Trimming cost V 2 bases and J 0 bases, with 12 bases left between them. CDR1 is SGHRS and CDR2 is YFSETQ in the germline V gene. The CDR3 totals 16 residues. The DNA of the CDR3 is TGCGCCAGCAGCTTCGGGGGGCTAGGCTCCTACAATGAGCAGTTCTTC. It encodes CASSFGGLGSYNEQFF.

This rearrangement joins TRBV2 to TRBJ2-7; 10 positions match TRBD2. This CDR3 comprises 14 residues. The germline CDR1 and CDR2 sequences are SNHLY and FYNNEI. The J segment lost 4 bases and the V segment lost 7 bases, leaving 7 bases of the junction unmatched. CDR3 loop: CASKSSGSGYEQYF. The CDR3 DNA reads TGTGCCAGCAAATCTAGCGGGAGCGGATACGAGCAGTACTTC.

The chain combines TRBV5-4 with TRBJ2-5; the match to TRBD1 covers 9 bases. Germline-derived CDR1 and CDR2 are SGHNT and YYREEE (reference sequence). The length of the CDR3 is 15 residues. V shed 0 bases and J 5 bases; nucleotides not matched to a gene: 5. The CDR3 DNA reads as TGTGCCAGCAGCTTGGAGGGACAGGGTTATGAGACCCAGTACTTC. Its translation: CASSLEGQGYETQYF.

This clone came up a few times. This chain joins TRBV6-6 and TRBJ2-5, with 9 nucleotides matching TRBD1. The V gene end was trimmed by 5 bases and the J gene end by 5 bases; junction bases not matched to a gene: 18. In germline, CDR1 is MNHNY, CDR2 SVGAGI (reference sequence). The CDR3 extends over 18 amino acids. CDR3 sequence (DNA): TGTGCCAGCAGTCGTGTCCCGGGACAGGGTTGGAAGGAGGAGACCCAGTACTTC. Translated: CASSRVPGQGWKEETQYF.

V usage is TRBV7-8 and J usage is TRBJ2-1; 11 bases map to TRBD2. CDR3 length: 15 amino acids. V shed 5 bases, J shed 5 bases, and the junction held 5 bases outside the gene matches. Germline V gives CDR1 SGHVS, CDR2 FQNEAQ. Here the CDR3 reads CASSGRGLADNEQFF. DNA for the CDR3: TGTGCCAGCAGCGGAAGGGGACTAGCGGACAATGAGCAGTTCTTC.

The rearrangement links TRBV19 to TRBJ1-2, with 7 bases identical to TRBD1. This CDR3 has 12 amino acids. J gave up 5 bases and V 6 bases, and 3 bases lay outside the gene matches. Germline V lookup: CDR1 LNHDA, CDR2 SQIVND (reference sequence). DNA of the CDR3: TGTGCCAGTAGGGGGACAGCTTATGGCTACACCTTC. Its translation is CASRGTAYGYTF.